These T cell receptor beta chains were read from a single sample in a study of beta chain features in type 1 diabetes. Data came from immunoSEQ multiplex PCR; TCRdb stores just in-frame clones and leaves some out. The table lists hundreds of thousands of clones, around 15% of them singletons, with around 0.04% in the top ten. The sample consisted of naive CD4+ T cells from blood. These receptors came from a man aged 18 to 35 with type 1 diabetes. Both conserved end residues are part of each CDR3. Each record gives: D gene, clone size, V gene, J gene, CDR3 DNA, CDR3 protein. A D gene is named only where the DNA matches it firmly. Rows give clone size only sometimes, using once, few, many, or a class for an expanded clone.

d_gene: -; abundance: -; v_gene: TRBV6-5; j_gene: TRBJ1-2; CDR3nt: TGTGCCAGCAGTTACAGGGACGGACGAAACTATGGCTACACCTTC; CDR3aa: CASSYRDGRNYGYTF
d_gene: -; abundance: once; v_gene: TRBV7-3; j_gene: TRBJ1-6; CDR3nt: TGTGCCAGCAGCTTATCGCCAGGATTAAATTCACCCCTCCACTTT; CDR3aa: CASSLSPGLNSPLHF
d_gene: -; abundance: -; v_gene: TRBV27; j_gene: TRBJ2-1; CDR3nt: TGTGCCAGCTCCCTCCTAGCGCGTAGCTCCTACAATGAGCAGTTCTTC; CDR3aa: CASSLLARSSYNEQFF
d_gene: TRBD2; abundance: -; v_gene: TRBV29-1; j_gene: TRBJ2-7; CDR3nt: TGCAGCGTTGTAGCGGGAGGTCGATACGAGCAGTACTTC; CDR3aa: CSVVAGGRYEQYF
d_gene: -; abundance: few; v_gene: TRBV4-1; j_gene: TRBJ2-5; CDR3nt: TGCGCCAGCAGCCAAGAAGGCCTAGGCCCCGAGACCCAGTACTTC; CDR3aa: CASSQEGLGPETQYF
d_gene: TRBD1; abundance: -; v_gene: TRBV4-1; j_gene: TRBJ2-7; CDR3nt: TGCGCCAGCAGCCATCCAACAGGGGGCGGCGAGCAGTACTTC; CDR3aa: CASSHPTGGGEQYF
d_gene: -; abundance: -; v_gene: TRBV27; j_gene: TRBJ2-3; CDR3nt: TGTGCCAGCAGTCACTTCCGGACGGGCACAGATACGCAGTATTTT; CDR3aa: CASSHFRTGTDTQYF
d_gene: -; abundance: -; v_gene: TRBV30; j_gene: TRBJ1-5; CDR3nt: TGTGCCTGGAGTGAGGGGAGGAGTCATAGCAATCAGCCCCAGCATTTT; CDR3aa: CAWSEGRSHSNQPQHF
d_gene: -; abundance: -; v_gene: TRBV28; j_gene: TRBJ2-7; CDR3nt: TGTGCCAGCTACAGTTTCCAGGGCACCTCCTACGAGCAGTACTTC; CDR3aa: CASYSFQGTSYEQYF
d_gene: -; abundance: -; v_gene: TRBV11-2; j_gene: TRBJ2-7; CDR3nt: TGTGCCAGCAGCTCCGACGGGAGCTCCTACGAGCAGTACTTC; CDR3aa: CASSSDGSSYEQYF
d_gene: -; abundance: -; v_gene: TRBV9; j_gene: TRBJ2-7; CDR3nt: TGTGCCAGCAGCGTAGGTGGCCTTTCCTACGAGCAGTACTTC; CDR3aa: CASSVGGLSYEQYF
d_gene: -; abundance: few; v_gene: TRBV19; j_gene: TRBJ2-7; CDR3nt: TGTGCCAGTAGTATAGCGAGAGGCTACGAGCAGTACTTC; CDR3aa: CASSIARGYEQYF
d_gene: TRBD2; abundance: -; v_gene: TRBV5-4; j_gene: TRBJ2-4; CDR3nt: TGTGCCAGCAGCCGAGCCCCAGCCAGCGGGGAAGCCAAAAACATTCAGTACTTC; CDR3aa: CASSRAPASGEAKNIQYF
d_gene: -; abundance: few; v_gene: TRBV28; j_gene: TRBJ2-6; CDR3nt: TGTGCCAGCTTGGGCAGGACTTCTCACCGAAACGTCCTGACTTTC; CDR3aa: CASLGRTSHRNVLTF
d_gene: -; abundance: few; v_gene: TRBV28; j_gene: TRBJ2-7; CDR3nt: TGTGCCAGCAAGGGACCGGCCTTTTACGAGCAGTACTTC; CDR3aa: CASKGPAFYEQYF